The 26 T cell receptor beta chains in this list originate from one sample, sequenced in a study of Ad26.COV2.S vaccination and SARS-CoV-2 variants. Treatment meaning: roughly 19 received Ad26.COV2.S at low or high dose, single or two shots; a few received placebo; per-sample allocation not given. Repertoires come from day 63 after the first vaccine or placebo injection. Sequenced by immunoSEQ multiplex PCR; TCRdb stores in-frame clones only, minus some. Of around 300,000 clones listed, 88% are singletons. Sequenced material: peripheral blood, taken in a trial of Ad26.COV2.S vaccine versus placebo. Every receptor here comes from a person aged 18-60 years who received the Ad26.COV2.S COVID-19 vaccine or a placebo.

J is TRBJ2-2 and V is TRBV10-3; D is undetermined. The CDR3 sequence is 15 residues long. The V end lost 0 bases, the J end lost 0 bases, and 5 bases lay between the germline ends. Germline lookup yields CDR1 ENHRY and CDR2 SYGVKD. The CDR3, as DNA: TGTGCCATCAGTGAGTCGAGTCCGAACACCGGGGAGCTGTTTTTT. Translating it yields CAISESSPNTGELFF.

The CDR3 region has the DNA TGTGCCAGCAGCCGGGACAGGGGTAACTATGGCTACACCTTC. This encodes CASSRDRGNYGYTF. V is TRBV11-2 and J is TRBJ1-2, with 10 bases aligning to TRBD1. The CDR3 loop spans 14 amino acids. The V and J ends lost 5 bases and 1 base, in that order; junction bases with no gene match: 1. Germline V gene sequence: CDR1 SGHAT, CDR2 FQNNGV. The full variable domain, in which reference TRBV11-2 and TRBJ1-2 provide the parts outside the CDR3, is EAGVAQSPRYKIIEKRQSVAFWCNPISGHATLYWYQQILGQGPKLLIQFQNNGVVDDSQLPKDRFSAERLKGVDSTLKIQPAKLEDSAVYLCASSRDRGNYGYTFGSGTRLTVV.

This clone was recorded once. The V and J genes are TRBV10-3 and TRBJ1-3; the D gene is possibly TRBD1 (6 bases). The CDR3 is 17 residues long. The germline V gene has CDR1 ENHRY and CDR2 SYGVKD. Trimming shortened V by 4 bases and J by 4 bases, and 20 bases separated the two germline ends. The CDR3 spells CAISALPPTGSGNTIYF. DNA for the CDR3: TGTGCCATCAGTGCACTCCCCCCAACAGGGTCAGGAAACACCATATATTTT.

In DNA form, the CDR3 reads TGTGCCAGCAGCTTATTGGGACTAGCGGGAGGGGCTGGGGCCAACGTCCTGACTTTC. Its protein product is CASSLLGLAGGAGANVLTF. The chain employs TRBV7-2 and TRBJ2-6; the match to TRBD2 covers 16 bases. Germline V gene data show CDR1 as SGHTA and CDR2 as FQGNSA. V gave up 2 bases and J gave up 2 bases; unmatched junction bases: 3. CDR3 length equals 19 residues.

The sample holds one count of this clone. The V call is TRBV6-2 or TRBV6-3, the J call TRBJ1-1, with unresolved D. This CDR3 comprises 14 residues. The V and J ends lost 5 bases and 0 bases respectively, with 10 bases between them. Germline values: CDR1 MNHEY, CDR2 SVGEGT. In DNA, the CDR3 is TGTGCCAGCAGTACCCCGTGGCTGAACACTGAAGCTTTCTTT. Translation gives CASSTPWLNTEAFF.

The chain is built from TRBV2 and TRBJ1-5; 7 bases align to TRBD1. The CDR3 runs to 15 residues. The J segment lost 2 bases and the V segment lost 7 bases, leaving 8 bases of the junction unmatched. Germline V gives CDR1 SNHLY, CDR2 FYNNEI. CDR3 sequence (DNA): TGTGCCAGCACGCGGGACAGTGGGGGCAATCAGCCCCAGCATTTT. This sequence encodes CASTRDSGGNQPQHF.

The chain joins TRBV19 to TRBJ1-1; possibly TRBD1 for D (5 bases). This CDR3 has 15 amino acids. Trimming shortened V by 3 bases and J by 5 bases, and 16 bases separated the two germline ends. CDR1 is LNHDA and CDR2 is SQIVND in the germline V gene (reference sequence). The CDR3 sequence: CASSIRGSRSTEAFF. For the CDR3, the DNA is TGTGCCAGTAGTATTCGGGGCAGCCGGTCGACTGAAGCTTTCTTT.

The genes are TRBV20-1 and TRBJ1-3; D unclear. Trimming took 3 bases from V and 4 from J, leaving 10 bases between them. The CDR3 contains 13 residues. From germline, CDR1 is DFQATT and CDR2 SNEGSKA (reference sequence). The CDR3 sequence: CSASPPVGNTIYF. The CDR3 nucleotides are TGCAGTGCTAGTCCCCCAGTGGGAAACACCATATATTTT.

The CDR3 nucleotides read TGTGCCAGCAGCTTGGGGGTAGCGGGGGTTCAAGAGACCCAGTACTTC. Amino acids: CASSLGVAGVQETQYF. The chain uses TRBV5-4 and TRBJ2-5, with 9 bases matching TRBD2. The junction had 5 bases not matched to a gene; V was cut back by 0 bases and J by 2 bases. CDR1 and CDR2 from the germline V gene are SGHNT and YYREEE (reference sequence). The length of the CDR3 is 16 residues. The variable domain in full, completed from reference TRBV5-4 and TRBJ2-5, reads ETGVTQSPTHLIKTRGQQVTLRCSSQSGHNTVSWYQQALGQGPQFIFQYYREEENGRGNFPPRFSGLQFPNYSSELNVNALELDDSALYLCASSLGVAGVQETQYFGPGTRLLVL.

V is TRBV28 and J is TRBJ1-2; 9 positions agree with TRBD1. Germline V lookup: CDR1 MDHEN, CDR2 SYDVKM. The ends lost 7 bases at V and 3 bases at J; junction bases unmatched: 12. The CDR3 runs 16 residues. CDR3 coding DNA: TGTGCCAGCAAAATTCCGGGACAGGGACCCCACTATGGCTACACCTTC. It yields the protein CASKIPGQGPHYGYTF.

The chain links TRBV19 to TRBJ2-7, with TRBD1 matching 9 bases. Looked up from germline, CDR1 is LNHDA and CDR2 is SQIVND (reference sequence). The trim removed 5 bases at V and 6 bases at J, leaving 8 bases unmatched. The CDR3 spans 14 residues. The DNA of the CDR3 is TGTGCCAGTAGTTCCCGGGACAGGGCGACCGAGCAGTACTTC. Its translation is CASSSRDRATEQYF.

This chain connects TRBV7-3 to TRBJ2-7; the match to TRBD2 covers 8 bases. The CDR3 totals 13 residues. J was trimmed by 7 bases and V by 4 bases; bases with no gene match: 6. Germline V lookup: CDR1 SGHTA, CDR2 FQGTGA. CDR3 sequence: CASSSSGGPEQYF. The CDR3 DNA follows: TGTGCCAGCAGCTCCAGCGGGGGCCCTGAGCAGTACTTC.

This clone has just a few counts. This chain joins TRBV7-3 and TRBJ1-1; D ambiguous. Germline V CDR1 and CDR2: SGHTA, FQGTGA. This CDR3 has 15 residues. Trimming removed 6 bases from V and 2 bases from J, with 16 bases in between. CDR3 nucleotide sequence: TGTGCCAGCAGTAGGCTCTCGGCAGAAAACACTGAAGCTTTCTTT. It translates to CASSRLSAENTEAFF. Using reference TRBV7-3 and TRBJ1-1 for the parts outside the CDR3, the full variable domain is GAGVSQTPSNKVTEKGKYVELRCDPISGHTALYWYRQSLGQGPEFLIYFQGTGAADDSGLPNDRFFAVRPEGSVSTLKIQRTERGDSAVYLCASSRLSAENTEAFFGQGTRLTVV.

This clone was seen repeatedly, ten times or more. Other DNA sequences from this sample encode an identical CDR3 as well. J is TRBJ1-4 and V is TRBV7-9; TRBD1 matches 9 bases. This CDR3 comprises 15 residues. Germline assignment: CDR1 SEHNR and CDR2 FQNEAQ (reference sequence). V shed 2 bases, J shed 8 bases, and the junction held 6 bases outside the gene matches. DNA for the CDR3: TGTGCCAGCAGCTTAAATACAGGGGGCTTAGAAAAACTGTTTTTT. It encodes CASSLNTGGLEKLFF. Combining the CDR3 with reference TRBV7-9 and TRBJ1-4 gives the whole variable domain DTGVSQNPRHKITKRGQNVTFRCDPISEHNRLYWYRQTLGQGPEFLTYFQNEAQLEKSRLLSDRFSAERPKGSFSTLEIQRTEQGDSAMYLCASSLNTGGLEKLFFGSGTQLSVL.

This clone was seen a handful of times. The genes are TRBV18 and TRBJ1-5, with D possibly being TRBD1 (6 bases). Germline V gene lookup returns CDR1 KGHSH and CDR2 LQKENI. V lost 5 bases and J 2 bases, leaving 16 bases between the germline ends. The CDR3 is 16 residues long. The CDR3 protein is CASSATGSGGNQPQHF. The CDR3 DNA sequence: TGTGCCAGCTCAGCCACAGGGAGCGGTGGCAATCAGCCCCAGCATTTT.

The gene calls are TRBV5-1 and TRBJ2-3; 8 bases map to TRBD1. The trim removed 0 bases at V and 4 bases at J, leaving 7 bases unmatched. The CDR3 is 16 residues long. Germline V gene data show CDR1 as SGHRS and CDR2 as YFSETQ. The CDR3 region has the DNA TGCGCCAGCAGCTTGGCCTCACAGGGGGAAGCAGATACGCAGTATTTT. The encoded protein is CASSLASQGEADTQYF.

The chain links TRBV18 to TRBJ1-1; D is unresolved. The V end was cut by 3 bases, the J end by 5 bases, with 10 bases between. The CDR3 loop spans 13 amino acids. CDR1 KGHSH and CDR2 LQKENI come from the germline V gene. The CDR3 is CASSPKSMTEAFF. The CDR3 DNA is TGTGCCAGCTCACCTAAGTCTATGACTGAAGCTTTCTTT.

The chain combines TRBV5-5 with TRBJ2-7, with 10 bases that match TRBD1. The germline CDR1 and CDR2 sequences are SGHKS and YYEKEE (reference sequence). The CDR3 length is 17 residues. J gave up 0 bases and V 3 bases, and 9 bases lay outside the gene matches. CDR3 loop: CASSYLPGQGSSYEQYF. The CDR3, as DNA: TGTGCCAGCAGCTACTTACCGGGACAGGGGTCCTCCTACGAGCAGTACTTC.

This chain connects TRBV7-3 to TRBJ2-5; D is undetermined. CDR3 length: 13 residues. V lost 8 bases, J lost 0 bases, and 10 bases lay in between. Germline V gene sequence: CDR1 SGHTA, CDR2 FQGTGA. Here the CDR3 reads CASLDGYQETQYF. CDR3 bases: TGTGCCAGCCTGGACGGGTACCAAGAGACCCAGTACTTC.

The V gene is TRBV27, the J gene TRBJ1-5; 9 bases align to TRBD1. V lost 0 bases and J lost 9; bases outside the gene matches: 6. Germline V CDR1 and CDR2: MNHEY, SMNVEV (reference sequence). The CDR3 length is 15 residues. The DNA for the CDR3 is TGTGCCAGCAGTTTATCTGGGACAGGGTTCGGGCCCCAGCATTTT. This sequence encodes CASSLSGTGFGPQHF.

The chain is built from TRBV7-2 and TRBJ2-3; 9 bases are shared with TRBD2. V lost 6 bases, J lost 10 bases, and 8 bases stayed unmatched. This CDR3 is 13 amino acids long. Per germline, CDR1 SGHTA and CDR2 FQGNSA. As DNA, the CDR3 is TGTGCCAGCAGGATAGCGGGAGAACAATCGCAGTATTTT. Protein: CASRIAGEQSQYF.

Here the CDR3 DNA reads TGTGCCACCAGCAGATTGGGGGCTCGCTACACCTTC. Encoded protein: CATSRLGARYTF. This chain connects TRBV15 to TRBJ1-2; weak D call: TRBD1 (6 bases). The CDR3 runs to 12 residues. The germline gives CDR1 LNHNV, CDR2 YYDKDF (reference sequence). Trimming took off 2 bases at V and 9 bases at J, with 10 bases between the two ends.

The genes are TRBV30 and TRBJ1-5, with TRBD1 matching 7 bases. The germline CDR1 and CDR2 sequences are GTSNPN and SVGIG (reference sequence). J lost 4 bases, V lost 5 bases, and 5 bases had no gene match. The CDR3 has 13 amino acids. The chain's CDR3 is CAWATGRNQPQHF. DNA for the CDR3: TGTGCCTGGGCGACAGGGAGAAATCAGCCCCAGCATTTT.

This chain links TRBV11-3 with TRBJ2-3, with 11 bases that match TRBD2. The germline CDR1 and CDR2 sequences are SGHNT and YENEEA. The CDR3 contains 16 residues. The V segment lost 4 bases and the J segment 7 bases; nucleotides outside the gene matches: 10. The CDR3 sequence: CASSSQLAGDIYTQYF. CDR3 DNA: TGTGCCAGCAGCTCCCAACTAGCGGGAGACATTTATACGCAGTATTTT.

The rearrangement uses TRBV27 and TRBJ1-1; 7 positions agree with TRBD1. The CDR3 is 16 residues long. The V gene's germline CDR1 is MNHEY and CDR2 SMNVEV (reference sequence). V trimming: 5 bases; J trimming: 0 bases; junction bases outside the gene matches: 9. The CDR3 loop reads CASSNRQGMVNTEAFF. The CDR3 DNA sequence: TGTGCCAGCAGTAACCGACAGGGTATGGTGAACACTGAAGCTTTCTTT.

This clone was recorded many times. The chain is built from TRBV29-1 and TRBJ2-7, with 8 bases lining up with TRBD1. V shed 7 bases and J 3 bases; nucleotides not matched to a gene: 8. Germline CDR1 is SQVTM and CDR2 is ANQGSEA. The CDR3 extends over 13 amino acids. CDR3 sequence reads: CSAADRGNYEQYF. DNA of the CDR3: TGCAGCGCCGCTGACAGGGGTAACTACGAGCAGTACTTC.